A selection of T cell receptor beta chains follows, all from one sample in a study of shared clonotypes between healthy human individuals. Sequencing used immunoSEQ multiplex PCR; TCRdb keeps in-frame clones, though not all of them. The data hold fewer than 200,000 clones, with 66% observed a single time. Sequenced sample: memory CD4+ T cells sorted from blood. Receptors were obtained from a young man in good health. The CDR3 runs from the conserved cysteine through the conserved F or W.

j_gene,v_gene,CDR3aa
TRBJ2-1,TRBV10-3,CAISSGLAMDEQFF
TRBJ2-1,TRBV28,CASHRGYEQFF
TRBJ2-1,TRBV7-9,CASSSPTGGTGGNEQFF
TRBJ2-1,TRBV14,CASSQVNEQFF
TRBJ2-3,TRBV15,CAISGSTDTQYF
TRBJ1-2,TRBV15,CATSWTGQNYGYTF
TRBJ2-6,TRBV18,CASSPQGGSGANVLTF
TRBJ1-5,TRBV6-5,CASRAGGGNQPQHF
TRBJ2-3,TRBV2,CASTEQGLAGTDTQYF
TRBJ2-7,TRBV27,CASSLSTPRVYEQYF
TRBJ2-3,TRBV9,CASSVLGAGTQYF
TRBJ2-3,TRBV4-1,CASLGGTDTQYF
TRBJ2-7,TRBV28,CASSLFGQIGRYEQYF
TRBJ2-7,TRBV7-9,CASSGTSQYF
TRBJ1-3,TRBV10-3,CAISEWGAGNTIYF
TRBJ2-7,TRBV18,CASSPTGAYEQYF
TRBJ2-3,TRBV15,CATGSGAFPDTQYF
TRBJ1-4,TRBV5-4,CASSQMTGVNEKLFF
TRBJ2-1,TRBV9,CASSVEATTEQFF
TRBJ2-3,TRBV7-2,CASGLAPTNTDTQYF
TRBJ2-3,TRBV28,CASIGNVLYTDTQYF
TRBJ1-2,TRBV11-3,CASSPGGDNYGYTF
TRBJ2-5,TRBV18,CASSTGVWRGQETQYF
TRBJ2-3,TRBV5-1,CASRPTGVTDTQYF
TRBJ2-5,TRBV10-3,CAISDWEGTETQYF
TRBJ1-2,TRBV19,CASSRAGTLNYGYTF
TRBJ1-1,TRBV2,CASSESTSNTEAFF
TRBJ2-3,TRBV28,CASSFLYGVSGSAADTQYF
TRBJ2-7,TRBV15,CATSRDRARGHEQYF
TRBJ1-5,TRBV6-1,CASSERQKNQPQHF
TRBJ1-5,TRBV2,CASSEGQVNQPQHF
TRBJ2-2,TRBV11-2,CASSPQIFTTRGTGELFF
TRBJ2-6,TRBV11-2,CASSFRQGSSGANVLTF
TRBJ2-3,TRBV4-3,CASSQDRRDTSTDTQYF
TRBJ1-1,TRBV28,CASSLRGAEGTEAFF
TRBJ2-7,TRBV11-2,CASSSPWDEQYF
TRBJ2-1,TRBV5-1,CASSLGDNNEQFF
TRBJ2-7,TRBV7-9,CASSPGLADEQYF
TRBJ2-1,TRBV11-2,CASSPPRTGANRQFF
TRBJ1-1,TRBV5-5,CASSPTWGNTEAFF
TRBJ2-1,TRBV29-1,CSVEGLTTGYNEQFF
TRBJ2-7,TRBV2,CASSEQGMGEQYF
TRBJ2-1,TRBV2,CASRGTSGSNEQFF
TRBJ1-1,TRBV7-1,CASSFPTGVGAEAFF
TRBJ1-1,TRBV7-6,CASSLVGGTNTEAFF
TRBJ1-2,TRBV5-5,CASSLDRAYGYTF
TRBJ2-2,TRBV19,CASSIIENTGELFF
TRBJ2-1,TRBV6-6,CASSLAQVSYNEQFF